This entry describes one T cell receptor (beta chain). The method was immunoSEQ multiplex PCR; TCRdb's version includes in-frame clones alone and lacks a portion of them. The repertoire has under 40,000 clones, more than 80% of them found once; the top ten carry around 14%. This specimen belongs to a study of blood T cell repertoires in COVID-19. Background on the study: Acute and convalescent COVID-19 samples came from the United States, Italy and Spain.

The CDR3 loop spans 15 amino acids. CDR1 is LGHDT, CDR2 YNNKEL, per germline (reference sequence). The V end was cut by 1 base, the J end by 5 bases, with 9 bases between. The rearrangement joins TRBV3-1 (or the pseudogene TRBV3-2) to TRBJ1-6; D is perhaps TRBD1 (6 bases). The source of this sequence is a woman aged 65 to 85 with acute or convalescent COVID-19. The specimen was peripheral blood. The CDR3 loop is CASSQAQGDNSPLHF. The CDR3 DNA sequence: TGTGCCAGCAGCCAAGCACAGGGTGATAATTCACCCCTCCACTTT.